The next 14 T cell receptor beta chains were all read from a single sample in a study of beta chain features in type 1 diabetes (dated by TCRdb to between 2017 and 2018). The library was produced with the immunoSEQ multiplex PCR assay. The entire isolated RNA was reverse transcribed using the High Capacity cDNA Reverse Transcription Kit, and thus expressed TCRB transcripts were sequenced. In its TCRdb copy, this immuneACCESS table keeps in-frame sequences only and misses some clones. Where compared with another copy, unresolved V genes explain less than half of these, and the others have no known cause. This sample comprises 300,000 to 400,000 clones, roughly 12% of them detected only once. Together, the top ten hold about 0.018% of the sample. Sequenced material: naive CD4+ T cells from blood. The cell subset or site label on this specimen signifies: true naive CD4+ T cells. These receptors were taken from a man younger than 35 in good health.

This chain links TRBV7-8 with TRBJ2-2; a weak D match, TRBD2 (5 bases). V was trimmed by 5 bases and J by 0 bases, leaving 7 bases between them. This CDR3 has 14 amino acids. Germline V gene lookup returns CDR1 SGHVS and CDR2 FQNEAQ. The CDR3 nucleotides read TGTGCCAGCAGCATCGGGACGAACACCGGGGAGCTGTTTTTT. This gives the protein CASSIGTNTGELFF.

This chain links TRBV5-4 with TRBJ2-5; TRBD2 matches at 12 bases. The germline V gene encodes CDR1 SGHNT and CDR2 YYREEE (reference sequence). This CDR3 spans 14 amino acids. Trimming took 1 base from V and 5 from J; bases not matched to a gene: 0. CDR3 bases: TGTGCCAGCAGCTTGACTAGCGGGGGGGAGACCCAGTACTTC. As protein: CASSLTSGGETQYF.

CDR3 in amino acids: CASSLALEGDTQYF. CDR3 nucleotide sequence: TGCGCCAGCAGCTTGGCGCTAGAAGGAGATACGCAGTATTTT. This chain joins TRBV5-1 and TRBJ2-3; D is unclear. The CDR3 extends over 14 amino acids. Deletions cut 0 bases from V and 5 bases from J, with 10 bases between. CDR1 and CDR2 (germline): SGHRS, YFSETQ.

This clone was picked up a small number of times. This chain joins TRBV30 and TRBJ1-1, with D possibly being TRBD1 (5 bases). This CDR3 region has 12 residues. From germline, CDR1 is GTSNPN and CDR2 SVGIG (reference sequence). V lost 5 bases and J 1 base, leaving 8 bases between the germline ends. CDR3 region: CAWADTNTEAFF. For the CDR3, the DNA is TGTGCCTGGGCGGACACGAACACTGAAGCTTTCTTT.

This clone was observed a handful of times. This chain links TRBV7-6 with TRBJ2-7; tentatively, D is TRBD2 (6 bases). The V gene lost 6 bases and the J gene lost 3 bases, with 12 bases spanning the gap. The germline gives CDR1 SGHVS, CDR2 FNYEAQ. The CDR3 runs 13 residues. The CDR3 protein is CASRRLEYYEQYF. The CDR3 DNA reads TGTGCCAGCAGAAGACTAGAATACTACGAGCAGTACTTC. Based on the CDR3 plus reference TRBV7-6 and TRBJ2-7, the full variable domain is GAGVSQSPRYKVTKRGQDVALRCDPISGHVSLYWYRQALGQGPEFLTYFNYEAQQDKSGLPNDRFSAERPEGSISTLTIQRTEQRDSAMYRCASRRLEYYEQYFGPGTRLTVT.

This chain joins TRBV15 and TRBJ2-7; 11 nucleotides line up with TRBD1. V was clipped by 0 bases and J by 7 bases; unmatched bases: 8. The CDR3 length is 16 residues. Germline values: CDR1 LNHNV, CDR2 YYDKDF (reference sequence). CDR3 protein: CATSRESGTGGREQYF. In DNA, the CDR3 is TGTGCCACCAGCAGAGAGTCCGGGACAGGGGGTCGAGAGCAGTACTTC.

V and J are TRBV29-1 and TRBJ1-1; no firm D call. V lost 4 bases and J 3 bases, leaving 12 bases between the germline ends. CDR1 is SQVTM, CDR2 ANQGSEA, per germline. This CDR3 is built from 13 residues. The CDR3 DNA follows: TGCAGCGTTGGCTGGGCACAAGACACTGAAGCTTTCTTT. As protein: CSVGWAQDTEAFF. The variable domain in full, completed from reference TRBV29-1 and TRBJ1-1, reads SAVISQKPSRDICQRGTSLTIQCQVDSQVTMMFWYRQQPGQSLTLIATANQGSEATYESGFVIDKFPISRPNLTFSTLTVSNMSPEDSSIYLCSVGWAQDTEAFFGQGTRLTVV.

The chain employs TRBV1 and TRBJ2-7; TRBD2 reflects the table's D call only, with no check against the DNA. TRBV1 is a pseudogene locus. This CDR3 comprises 13 residues. The CDR3 sequence is CTNSDREGGEQYF. DNA for the CDR3: TGCACCAATTCAGACCGGGAGGGGGGTGAGCAGTACTTC.

Only a few counts were recorded for this clone. At the DNA level, this CDR3 is encoded by other sequences in the same sample as well. The chain carries TRBV30 and TRBJ2-5, with 8 bases that match TRBD2. The CDR3 runs to 13 residues. Trimming cost V 0 bases and J 5 bases; bases outside gene matches: 2. Germline CDR1 is GTSNPN and CDR2 is SVGIG (reference sequence). The CDR3 spells CAWSVAGAETQYF. The DNA for the CDR3 is TGTGCCTGGAGTGTAGCGGGAGCGGAGACCCAGTACTTC. The whole variable domain, remainder taken from reference TRBV30 and TRBJ2-5, is SQTIHQWPATLVQPVGSPLSLECTVEGTSNPNLYWYRQAAGRGLQLLFYSVGIGQISSEVPQNLSASRPQDRQFILSSKKLLLSDSGFYLCAWSVAGAETQYFGPGTRLLVL.

The CDR3 sequence: CASSLSWPSGSSYEQYF. For the CDR3, the DNA is TGTGCCAGCAGTTTAAGTTGGCCTAGCGGGAGCTCCTACGAGCAGTACTTC. This chain joins TRBV28 and TRBJ2-7, with 10 bases identical to TRBD2. The V and J ends lost 2 bases and 0 bases, in that order; junction bases with no gene match: 7. The germline V gene encodes CDR1 MDHEN and CDR2 SYDVKM. This CDR3 comprises 17 residues. Variable domain in full (rest from reference TRBV28 and TRBJ2-7): DVKVTQSSRYLVKRTGEKVFLECVQDMDHENMFWYRQDPGLGLRLIYFSYDVKMKEKGDIPEGYSVSREKKERFSLILESASTNQTSMYLCASSLSWPSGSSYEQYFGPGTRLTVT.

CDR3 DNA sequence: TGCGCCAGCAGCTCCTTCTCTGGAAACACCATATATTTT. The encoded protein is CASSSFSGNTIYF. The genes are TRBV4-3 and TRBJ1-3; D ambiguous. V lost 5 bases to trimming and J lost 0 bases, with 5 bases between them. Germline-derived CDR1 and CDR2 are LGHNA and YSLEER. This CDR3 spans 13 amino acids.

V is TRBV18 and J is TRBJ1-6; no clear D gene. The CDR3 is 15 amino acids. Trimming left V 2 bases short and J 9 bases short, with 14 bases between. Germline loops: CDR1 KGHSH, CDR2 LQKENI. The CDR3 loop is CASSPREEEGSPLHF. The CDR3, as DNA: TGTGCCAGCTCACCAAGGGAGGAGGAGGGTTCACCCCTCCACTTT.

This clone has more than one count but fewer than ten. The CDR3 DNA follows: TGCGCCAGCAGCCAAGTGTTAGCGGGAGCCTACGAGCAGTACTTC. The encoded protein is CASSQVLAGAYEQYF. V is TRBV4-3 and J is TRBJ2-7; TRBD2 agrees at 9 bases. The germline V gene has CDR1 LGHNA and CDR2 YSLEER. CDR3 size: 15 residues. V lost 1 base to trimming and J lost 2 bases; unmatched junction nucleotides: 3.

This chain uses TRBV11-2 with TRBJ2-6; 13 bases fit TRBD2. Germline V lookup: CDR1 SGHAT, CDR2 FQNNGV. Germline trimming cut 0 bases from V and 5 bases from J; bases unmatched to any gene: 7. The CDR3 is 19 residues long. The CDR3 here is CASSLDWTSGSRWANVLTF. The CDR3, as DNA: TGTGCCAGCAGCTTAGATTGGACTAGCGGGAGTCGTTGGGCCAACGTCCTGACTTTC.